Reported below is one TCR beta chain. As processed by the authors: Nucleated cell counts were estimated from reference gene primer amplification. The assay was immunoSEQ multiplex PCR, and TCRdb's table has in-frame clones only and misses some. The V and J calls and the clone size are those of that table, but D and trimming were determined from the DNA. The sample carries fewer than 40,000 clones, 91% recorded once. This record belongs to a study of blood T cell repertoires in COVID-19. The germline V and J ends were trimmed by 4 bases and 3 bases, with 11 bases remaining between them. CDR1 is SGHRS and CDR2 is YFSETQ in the germline V gene. The CDR3 has 14 residues.

The chain couples TRBV5-1 to TRBJ2-1, with a tentative D call TRBD2 (6 bases). The clonotype comes from a human donor with active COVID-19. The donor label of this sample is uncertain. Sequencing was performed on peripheral blood. The CDR3 DNA is TGCGCCAGCAGCCCTGGGGGGATCTACAATGAGCAGTTCTTC. Amino acid sequence: CASSPGGIYNEQFF.